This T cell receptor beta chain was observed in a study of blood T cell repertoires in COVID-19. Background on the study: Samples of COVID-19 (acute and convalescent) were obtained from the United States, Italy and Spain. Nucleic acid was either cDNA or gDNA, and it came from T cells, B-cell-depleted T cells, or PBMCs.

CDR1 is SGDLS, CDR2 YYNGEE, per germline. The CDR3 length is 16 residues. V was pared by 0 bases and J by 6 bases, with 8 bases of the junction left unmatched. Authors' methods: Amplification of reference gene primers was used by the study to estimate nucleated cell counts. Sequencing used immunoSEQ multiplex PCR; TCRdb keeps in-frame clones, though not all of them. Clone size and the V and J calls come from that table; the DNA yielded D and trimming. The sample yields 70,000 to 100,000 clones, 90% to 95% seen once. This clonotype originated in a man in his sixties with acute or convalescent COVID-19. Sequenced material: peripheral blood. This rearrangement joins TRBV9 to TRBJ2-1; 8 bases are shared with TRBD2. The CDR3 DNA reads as TGTGCCAGCAGCGTAGGAGGGGGACTAGTAGGCAATGAGCAGTTCTTC. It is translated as CASSVGGGLVGNEQFF. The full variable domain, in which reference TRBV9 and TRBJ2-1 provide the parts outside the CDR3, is DSGVTQTPKHLITATGQRVTLRCSPRSGDLSVYWYQQSLDQGLQFLIQYYNGEERAKGNILERFSAQQFPDLHSELNLSSLELGDSALYFCASSVGGGLVGNEQFFGPGTRLTVL.